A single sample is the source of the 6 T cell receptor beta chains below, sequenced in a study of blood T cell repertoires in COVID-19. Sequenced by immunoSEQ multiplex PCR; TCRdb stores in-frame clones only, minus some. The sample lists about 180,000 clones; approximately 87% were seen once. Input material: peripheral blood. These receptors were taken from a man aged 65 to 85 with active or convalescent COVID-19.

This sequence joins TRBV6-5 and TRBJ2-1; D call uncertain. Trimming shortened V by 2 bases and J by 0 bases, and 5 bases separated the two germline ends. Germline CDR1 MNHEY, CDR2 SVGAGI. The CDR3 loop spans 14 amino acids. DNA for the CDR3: TGTGCCAGCAGTTACGAGCACTCCTACAATGAGCAGTTCTTC. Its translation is CASSYEHSYNEQFF.

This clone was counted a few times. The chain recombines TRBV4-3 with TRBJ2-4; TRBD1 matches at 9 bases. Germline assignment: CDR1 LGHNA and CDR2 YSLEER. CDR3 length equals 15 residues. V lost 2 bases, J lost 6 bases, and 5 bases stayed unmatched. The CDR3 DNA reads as TGCGCCAGCAGCCAACGGACAGGGGATGGAAACATTCAGTACTTC. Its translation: CASSQRTGDGNIQYF.

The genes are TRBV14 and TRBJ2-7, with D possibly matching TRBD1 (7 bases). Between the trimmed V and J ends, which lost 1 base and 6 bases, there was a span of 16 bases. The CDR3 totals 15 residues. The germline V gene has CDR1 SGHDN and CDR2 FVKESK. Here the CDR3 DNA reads TGTGCCAGCAGCCAAGTGCCCCGACAGGGAGGCGAGCAGTACTTC. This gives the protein CASSQVPRQGGEQYF. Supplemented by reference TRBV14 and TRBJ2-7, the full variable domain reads EAGVTQFPSHSVIEKGQTVTLRCDPISGHDNLYWYRRVMGKEIKFLLHFVKESKQDESGMPNNRFLAERTGGTYSTLKVQPAELEDSGVYFCASSQVPRQGGEQYFGPGTRLTVT.

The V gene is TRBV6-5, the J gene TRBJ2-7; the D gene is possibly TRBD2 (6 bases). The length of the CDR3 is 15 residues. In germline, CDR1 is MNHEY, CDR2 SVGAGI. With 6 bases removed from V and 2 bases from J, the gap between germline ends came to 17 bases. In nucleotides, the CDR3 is TGTGCCAGCAGCCTGGGGACTCCCAAACCCTACGAGCAGTACTTC. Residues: CASSLGTPKPYEQYF.

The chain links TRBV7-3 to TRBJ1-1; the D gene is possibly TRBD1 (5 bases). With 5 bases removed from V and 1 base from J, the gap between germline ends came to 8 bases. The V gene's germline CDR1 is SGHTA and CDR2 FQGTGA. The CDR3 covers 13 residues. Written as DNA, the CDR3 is TGTGCCAGCAGCCCCAGGGAGAACACTGAAGCTTTCTTT. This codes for CASSPRENTEAFF.

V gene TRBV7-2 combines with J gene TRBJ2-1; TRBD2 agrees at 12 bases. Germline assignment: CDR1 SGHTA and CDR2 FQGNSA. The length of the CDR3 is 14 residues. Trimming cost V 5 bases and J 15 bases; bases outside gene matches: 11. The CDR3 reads CASSLILAGGPLFF. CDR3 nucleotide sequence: TGTGCCAGCAGCCTTATACTAGCGGGAGGACCCCTGTTCTTC.